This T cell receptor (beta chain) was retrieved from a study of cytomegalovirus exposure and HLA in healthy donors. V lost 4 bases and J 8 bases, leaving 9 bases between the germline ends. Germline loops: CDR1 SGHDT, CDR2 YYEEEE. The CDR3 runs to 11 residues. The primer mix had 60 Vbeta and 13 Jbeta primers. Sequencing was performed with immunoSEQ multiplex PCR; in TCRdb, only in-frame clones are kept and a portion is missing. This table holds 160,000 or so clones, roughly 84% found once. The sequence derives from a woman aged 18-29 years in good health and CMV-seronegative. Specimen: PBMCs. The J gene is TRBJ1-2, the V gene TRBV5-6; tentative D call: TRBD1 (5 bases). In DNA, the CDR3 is TGTGCCAGCAGCATTGGGGCCGGCTACACCTTC. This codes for CASSIGAGYTF.